This passage covers 21 T cell receptor beta chains from one sample sequenced in a study of blood T cell repertoires in COVID-19. The repertoire was sequenced with immunoSEQ multiplex PCR; TCRdb's copy has only in-frame clones and lacks some. Among 25,000 to 40,000 clones listed, 90% were seen once. Sequencing input: peripheral blood. The receptors stem from a man in his 70s with active or convalescent COVID-19.

The chain recombines TRBV7-2 with TRBJ1-5; D is unclear. The germline V gene encodes CDR1 SGHTA and CDR2 FQGNSA. The ends were cut back, 0 bases at V and 3 bases at J, with 9 bases in the middle. The CDR3 runs to 15 residues. The CDR3 coding sequence is TGTGCCAGCAGCTTAGCGTCGGGTATCAATCAGCCCCAGCATTTT. Translation gives CASSLASGINQPQHF.

CDR3 region: CATSRDSGQPQHF. For the CDR3, the DNA is TGTGCCACCAGCAGGGACTCGGGTCAGCCCCAGCATTTT. The chain joins TRBV15 to TRBJ1-5, with no clear D. This CDR3 comprises 13 residues. Germline CDR1 reads LNHNV; CDR2 reads YYDKDF (reference sequence). V dropped 3 bases and J dropped 6 bases, with 9 bases sitting between them.

The chain recombines TRBV28 with TRBJ2-5; D possibly corresponds to TRBD2 (6 bases). The CDR3 has 14 amino acids. Looked up from germline, CDR1 is MDHEN and CDR2 is SYDVKM. V shed 5 bases and J shed 5 bases, with 15 bases lying between them. The CDR3 DNA is TGTGCCAGCAGTCCCGGTGGAGGGCTGGAGACCCAGTACTTC. Protein: CASSPGGGLETQYF.

This clone showed up just once. The chain employs TRBV9 and TRBJ2-2; D call uncertain. With 0 bases removed from V and 3 bases from J, the gap between germline ends came to 12 bases. There are 16 residues in the CDR3. Per the germline V gene, CDR1 is SGDLS and CDR2 is YYNGEE. DNA of the CDR3: TGTGCCAGCAGCGTAGCTACCCCGATCTACACCGGGGAGCTGTTTTTT. Its protein is CASSVATPIYTGELFF.

This chain joins TRBV24-1 and TRBJ1-5, with 9 positions matching TRBD1. Germline V gene data show CDR1 as KGHDR and CDR2 as SFDVKD. This CDR3 spans 15 amino acids. J gave up 5 bases and V 9 bases, and 10 bases lay outside the gene matches. The chain's CDR3 is CATQGTGGYDQPQHF. Written as DNA, the CDR3 is TGTGCCACCCAGGGTACAGGGGGCTATGATCAGCCCCAGCATTTT.

This clone appeared once. The chain carries TRBV10-3 and TRBJ1-1, with D tentatively TRBD1 (6 bases). This CDR3 spans 14 amino acids. V shed 4 bases and J shed 0 bases, with 9 bases lying between them. Per germline, CDR1 ENHRY and CDR2 SYGVKD. Here the CDR3 reads CAISGQGMNTEAFF. DNA for the CDR3: TGTGCCATCAGTGGGCAGGGGATGAACACTGAAGCTTTCTTT.

The chain couples TRBV20-1 to TRBJ1-1; unclear D gene. The germline V gene has CDR1 DFQATT and CDR2 SNEGSKA (reference sequence). The CDR3 runs 14 residues. V gave up 3 bases and J gave up 1 base, with 12 bases separating them. DNA for the CDR3: TGCAGTGCTAGTAGGAGAGGGCAGAACACTGAAGCTTTCTTT. Protein product: CSASRRGQNTEAFF.

J is TRBJ2-7 and V is TRBV18; 7 bases are shared with TRBD1. V was clipped by 4 bases and J by 0 bases; unmatched bases: 6. The CDR3 is made up of 15 amino acids. Germline CDR1 and CDR2: KGHSH and LQKENI. CDR3 sequence (DNA): TGTGCCAGCTCACACGGACAGGAAAGCTCCTACGAGCAGTACTTC. Its protein is CASSHGQESSYEQYF.

This chain uses TRBV10-3 with TRBJ1-1, with D hard to call. CDR3 size: 11 residues. CDR1 and CDR2 from the germline V gene are ENHRY and SYGVKD. V was trimmed by 7 bases and J by 10 bases, leaving 13 bases between them. The CDR3 reads CAIKATGLAFF. The CDR3 nucleotides read TGTGCCATCAAAGCAACGGGGTTAGCTTTCTTT.

This clone was detected only once. The chain recombines TRBV18 with TRBJ2-1; D might be TRBD1 (5 bases). The germline V gene encodes CDR1 KGHSH and CDR2 LQKENI. Trimming shortened V by 1 base and J by 5 bases, and 12 bases separated the two germline ends. The CDR3 is 15 amino acids. In DNA form, the CDR3 reads TGTGCCAGCTCACCACAAAAGGGGATGGACAATGAGCAGTTCTTC. Its translation: CASSPQKGMDNEQFF. The entire variable domain, with the rest obtained from reference TRBV18 and TRBJ2-1, is as follows: NAGVMQNPRHLVRRRGQEARLRCSPMKGHSHVYWYRQLPEEGLKFMVYLQKENIIDESGMPKERFSAEFPKEGPSILRIQQVVRGDSAAYFCASSPQKGMDNEQFFGPGTRLTVL.

The V call is TRBV28, the J call TRBJ1-2; D gene unclear. The CDR3 has 15 residues. Per the germline V gene, CDR1 is MDHEN and CDR2 is SYDVKM. Trimming shortened V by 2 bases and J by 2 bases, and 12 bases separated the two germline ends. CDR3 coding DNA: TGTGCCAGCAGTTTAAGTTTGAGGATCAACTATGGCTACACCTTC. It translates to CASSLSLRINYGYTF.

This rearrangement joins TRBV28 to TRBJ1-5, with TRBD1 identical over 9 bases. The CDR3 spans 16 residues. Germline V lookup: CDR1 MDHEN, CDR2 SYDVKM. The ends lost 7 bases at V and 6 bases at J; junction bases unmatched: 13. CDR3 nucleotide sequence: TGTGCCAGCATCCGGACAGGGGCGCCCCCAGGTCAGCCCCAGCATTTT. Encoded protein: CASIRTGAPPGQPQHF.

The chain is built from TRBV6-5 and TRBJ1-2; 7 bases are a match to TRBD1. Losses at the gene ends were 0 bases for V and 8 bases for J; bases not matched to a gene: 6. The germline gives CDR1 MNHEY, CDR2 SVGAGI. The CDR3 runs 14 residues. The CDR3 loop reads CASSYSWRGRGYTF. The CDR3 bases are TGTGCCAGCAGTTACTCGTGGAGGGGGCGAGGCTACACCTTC.

This chain connects TRBV6-5 to TRBJ2-7; 9 positions match TRBD1. The CDR3 length is 15 residues. CDR1 is MNHEY and CDR2 is SVGAGI in the germline V gene. The ends lost 6 bases at V and 1 base at J; junction bases unmatched: 7. The CDR3 loop is CASRFDRGKSYEQYF. The CDR3, as DNA: TGTGCCAGCAGATTCGACAGGGGGAAATCCTACGAGCAGTACTTC.

V and J are TRBV5-1 and TRBJ2-5; perhaps TRBD1 as D (5 bases). The CDR3 has 13 residues. CDR1 and CDR2 from the germline V gene are SGHRS and YFSETQ. V lost 4 bases, J lost 1 base, and 8 bases lay in between. Here the CDR3 DNA reads TGCGCCAGCAGCCAGGGCCCCCAAGAGACCCAGTACTTC. Translating it yields CASSQGPQETQYF.

The V gene is TRBV6-5, the J gene TRBJ1-4, with 7 bases lining up with TRBD1. CDR1 is MNHEY, CDR2 SVGAGI, per germline. With 7 bases clipped from V and 0 bases from J, the junction kept 2 bases outside the gene matches. The CDR3 is 14 amino acids. The CDR3 sequence is CASNRGATNEKLFF. Here the CDR3 DNA reads TGTGCCAGCAACAGGGGTGCAACTAATGAAAAACTGTTTTTT.

This clone was detected only a few times. J is TRBJ2-1 and V is TRBV7-8; D remains unclear. CDR1 is SGHVS, CDR2 FQNEAQ, per germline. The CDR3 length is 15 residues. The germline V and J ends were trimmed by 4 bases and 2 bases, with 12 bases remaining between them. The CDR3 DNA is TGTGCCAGCAGCTATAACCAAGCGACCTACAATGAGCAGTTCTTC. As protein: CASSYNQATYNEQFF.

The chain carries TRBV6-6 and TRBJ2-7; possible D gene TRBD2, 6 bases. Deletions cut 0 bases from V and 2 bases from J, with 14 bases between. Germline values: CDR1 MNHNY, CDR2 SVGAGI (reference sequence). The CDR3 spans 16 residues. The CDR3 sequence is CASSYSSGGTPYEQYF. The CDR3 coding sequence is TGTGCCAGCAGTTACTCGAGTGGGGGGACCCCCTACGAGCAGTACTTC.

The chain has TRBV7-4 and TRBJ1-3; D is perhaps TRBD1 (6 bases). V was clipped by 7 bases and J by 0 bases, with 22 bases between them. The CDR3 covers 18 residues. The V gene's germline CDR1 is SGHVT and CDR2 SQSDAQ. The chain's CDR3 is CASTPRGADRNSGNTIYF. CDR3 coding DNA: TGTGCCAGCACCCCTCGAGGGGCTGACAGGAACTCTGGAAACACCATATATTTT.

The genes are TRBV10-3 and TRBJ2-7; TRBD2 aligns across 9 bases. Germline trimming cut 3 bases from V and 7 bases from J; bases unmatched to any gene: 10. Germline-derived CDR1 and CDR2 are ENHRY and SYGVKD. The CDR3 has 15 residues. CDR3 sequence (DNA): TGTGCCATCAGTGATTTGGATAGCGGGAGAGGTGAGCAGTACTTC. This codes for CAISDLDSGRGEQYF.

The chain couples TRBV28 to TRBJ2-5; 8 bases line up with TRBD1. CDR1 MDHEN and CDR2 SYDVKM come from the germline V gene. The ends lost 6 bases at V and 0 bases at J; junction bases unmatched: 6. The CDR3 covers 15 residues. The CDR3 protein is CASSYRQGYQETQYF. The CDR3 coding sequence is TGTGCCAGCAGCTACCGACAGGGGTACCAAGAGACCCAGTACTTC.